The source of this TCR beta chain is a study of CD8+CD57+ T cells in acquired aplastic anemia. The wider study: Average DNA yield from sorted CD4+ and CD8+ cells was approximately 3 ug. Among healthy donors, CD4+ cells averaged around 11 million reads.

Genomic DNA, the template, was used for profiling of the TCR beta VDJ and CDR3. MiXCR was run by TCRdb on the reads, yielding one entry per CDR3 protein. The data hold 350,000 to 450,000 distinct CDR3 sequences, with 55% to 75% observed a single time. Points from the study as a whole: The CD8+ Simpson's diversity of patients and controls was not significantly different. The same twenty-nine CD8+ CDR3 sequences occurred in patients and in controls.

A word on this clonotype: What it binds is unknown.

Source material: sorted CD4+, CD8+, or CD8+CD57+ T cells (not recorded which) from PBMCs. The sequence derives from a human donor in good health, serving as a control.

This CDR3 reads CASSLEQGHGYTF. The CDR3 nucleotides read TGTGCCAGCAGTTTAGAACAGGGACATGGCTACACCTTC. The chain is built from TRBV12-3 or TRBV12-4 and TRBJ1-2; tentative D call: TRBD1 (6 bases). V lost 1 base to trimming and J lost 6 bases, with 9 bases between them. The CDR3 has 13 residues.